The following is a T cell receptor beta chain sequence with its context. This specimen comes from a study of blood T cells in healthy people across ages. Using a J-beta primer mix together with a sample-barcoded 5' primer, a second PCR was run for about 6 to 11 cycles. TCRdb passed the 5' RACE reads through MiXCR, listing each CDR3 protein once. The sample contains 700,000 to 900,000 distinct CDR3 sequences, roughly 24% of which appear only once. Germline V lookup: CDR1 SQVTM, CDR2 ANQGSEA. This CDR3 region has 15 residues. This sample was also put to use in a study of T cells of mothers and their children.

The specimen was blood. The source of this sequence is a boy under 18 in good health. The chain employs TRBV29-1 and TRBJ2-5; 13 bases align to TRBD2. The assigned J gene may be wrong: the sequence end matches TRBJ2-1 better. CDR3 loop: CSGGGGLAGYNEQFF. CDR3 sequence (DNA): TGCAGCGGGGGCGGGGGACTAGCGGGATACAATGAGCAGTTCTTC.